One TCR beta chain is described in this entry. The target of this receptor is not known. There are no base qualities to consult, and no much larger clone falls within one base. Using the deep immunoSEQ assay, multiplex PCR amplified TCR CDR3 regions from genomic DNA. Genomic DNA extracted from each cell subset was distributed evenly over all wells of several immunoSEQ 96-well plates, and each plate served as one replicate. For sorted subsets, each replicate PCR was loaded with 200 ng genomic DNA, equivalent to about 30,000 T cell genomes. Purified libraries were quantified with a Qubit 3.0 fluorometer, sized on a Bioanalyzer 2100, and re-quantified with the KAPA Library Quantification kit. Each immunoSEQ 96-well plate was sequenced on its own single-read 150-cycle Illumina NextSeq 550 flow cell. Under the source paper's analysis protocol: Because the immunoSEQ output held only junctional sequences and lacked quality scores, the filtering could not match the filtering applied to full-length reads. To assign V/J genes and CDR3, sequences were annotated against IMGT germline references using PyIR, a Python wrapper for IgBLAST v1.9. Reads were filtered out if the reads had weak V/J assignments (E-value above 1e-6), no CDR3, stop codons, out-of-frame junctions, or ambiguous translated residues. V3J clonotypes were defined as sequences sharing the same inferred V gene, J gene, and CDR3 amino acid sequence. The percentage overlap between two repertoires was calculated by dividing the number of shared unique clonotypes by the size of the smaller repertoire. RTK rarefaction, the Chao1 estimator, and Recon v2.1 estimates of unobserved clonotypes were used to assess repertoire richness. OLGA was used to compute generation probabilities for all TCRbeta clonotypes that the gDNA method yielded from a few donors. TCRdb limited this immuneACCESS table to in-frame rearrangements with V and J called. A share of clones is missing; checked studies link under half to unresolved V genes, and the rest is unexplained. That table is the source of V, J and clone size, and D and trimming were worked out from the DNA. Here the sample has a few million clones; roughly 93% occur a single time. The ten largest clones capture 0.39% of the sample.

These data originate in a study of shared clonotypes between healthy human individuals (dated by TCRdb to about 2020). With regard to the full study: A few men and two women, aged 18 to 49 years, made up the cohort. Per donor, three plates each were used for CD4 naive and CD4 memory, two for CD8 naive, and one for CD8 memory. Each donor's leukapheresis produced roughly between roughly 0.94 and 9.5 billion PBMCs. The study deeply sequenced blood TCR repertoires of about 5 healthy adults to estimate repertoire size and the extent of clonotype sharing between individuals. To increase sequencing depth and limit assay-specific biases, TCR repertoire library preparation and sequencing were carried out by different laboratories using diverse techniques. Beyond this particular receptor, the publication reports: The small number of donors limited the genetic and exposure-history diversity represented. Across several donors, approximately 4.9% of naive CD4, roughly 3.3% of naive CD8, approximately 2.5% of memory CD4, and approximately 0.42% of memory CD8 clonotypes were shared. Larger estimated clonotype richness was generally found for naive subsets than for memory subsets. Sampling was restricted to blood, and TCR repertoires in tissue are likely to differ from TCR repertoires in blood. Based on pairwise subsampling, the degree of clonotype sharing among donors was expected to be affected by sequencing depth. Even with the large sequencing depth, rarefaction of the sorted-subset datasets indicated that sequencing was incomplete. Higher generation probabilities were observed for clonotypes shared by all four sorted-subset donors than for non-shared clonotypes.

For CDR1 and CDR2, the germline V gene lists LGHNA and YNFKEQ. Trimmed from V: 2 bases; trimmed from J: 4 bases; junction bases lacking a gene match: 5. The CDR3 has 17 amino acids, counting the end cysteine and phenylalanine. Of the read, only the CDR3 DNA is kept; its 51 bases are in frame from base 1. The donors were healthy, HIV-negative adults who had no recently reported acute infections or vaccinations. Every donor was a Caucasian adult living in Nashville, Tennessee, USA. CD4+ T cells were enriched by magnetic negative selection; naive cells were then positively selected on CD45RA, and the negative fraction formed the memory subset. Blood was obtained by leukapheresis, after which PBMCs were separated by Ficoll-Histopaque density gradient centrifugation and cryopreserved in liquid nitrogen vapor phase. Analytical flow cytometry was used to check the purity and quantity of each magnetically sorted T cell population. Genomic DNA was isolated from each sorted fraction and quantified by UV absorbance on a Nanodrop 2000c.

Recombination connected TRBV4-2 to TRBJ2-5, with TRBD2 identical over 15 junction bases. Sequencing input: naive CD4+ T cells from PBMCs. What this sample's cell subset or site label stands for: CD45RA+ positively selected. The receptor's source is a man aged 18 to 30 in good health. Some clones in this sample may be carry-over from other donors' samples. The DNA is TGTGCCAGCAGCCAATTTGGGACTAGCGGGAGGTCAGAGACCCAGTACTTC. This sequence encodes CASSQFGTSGRSETQYF.